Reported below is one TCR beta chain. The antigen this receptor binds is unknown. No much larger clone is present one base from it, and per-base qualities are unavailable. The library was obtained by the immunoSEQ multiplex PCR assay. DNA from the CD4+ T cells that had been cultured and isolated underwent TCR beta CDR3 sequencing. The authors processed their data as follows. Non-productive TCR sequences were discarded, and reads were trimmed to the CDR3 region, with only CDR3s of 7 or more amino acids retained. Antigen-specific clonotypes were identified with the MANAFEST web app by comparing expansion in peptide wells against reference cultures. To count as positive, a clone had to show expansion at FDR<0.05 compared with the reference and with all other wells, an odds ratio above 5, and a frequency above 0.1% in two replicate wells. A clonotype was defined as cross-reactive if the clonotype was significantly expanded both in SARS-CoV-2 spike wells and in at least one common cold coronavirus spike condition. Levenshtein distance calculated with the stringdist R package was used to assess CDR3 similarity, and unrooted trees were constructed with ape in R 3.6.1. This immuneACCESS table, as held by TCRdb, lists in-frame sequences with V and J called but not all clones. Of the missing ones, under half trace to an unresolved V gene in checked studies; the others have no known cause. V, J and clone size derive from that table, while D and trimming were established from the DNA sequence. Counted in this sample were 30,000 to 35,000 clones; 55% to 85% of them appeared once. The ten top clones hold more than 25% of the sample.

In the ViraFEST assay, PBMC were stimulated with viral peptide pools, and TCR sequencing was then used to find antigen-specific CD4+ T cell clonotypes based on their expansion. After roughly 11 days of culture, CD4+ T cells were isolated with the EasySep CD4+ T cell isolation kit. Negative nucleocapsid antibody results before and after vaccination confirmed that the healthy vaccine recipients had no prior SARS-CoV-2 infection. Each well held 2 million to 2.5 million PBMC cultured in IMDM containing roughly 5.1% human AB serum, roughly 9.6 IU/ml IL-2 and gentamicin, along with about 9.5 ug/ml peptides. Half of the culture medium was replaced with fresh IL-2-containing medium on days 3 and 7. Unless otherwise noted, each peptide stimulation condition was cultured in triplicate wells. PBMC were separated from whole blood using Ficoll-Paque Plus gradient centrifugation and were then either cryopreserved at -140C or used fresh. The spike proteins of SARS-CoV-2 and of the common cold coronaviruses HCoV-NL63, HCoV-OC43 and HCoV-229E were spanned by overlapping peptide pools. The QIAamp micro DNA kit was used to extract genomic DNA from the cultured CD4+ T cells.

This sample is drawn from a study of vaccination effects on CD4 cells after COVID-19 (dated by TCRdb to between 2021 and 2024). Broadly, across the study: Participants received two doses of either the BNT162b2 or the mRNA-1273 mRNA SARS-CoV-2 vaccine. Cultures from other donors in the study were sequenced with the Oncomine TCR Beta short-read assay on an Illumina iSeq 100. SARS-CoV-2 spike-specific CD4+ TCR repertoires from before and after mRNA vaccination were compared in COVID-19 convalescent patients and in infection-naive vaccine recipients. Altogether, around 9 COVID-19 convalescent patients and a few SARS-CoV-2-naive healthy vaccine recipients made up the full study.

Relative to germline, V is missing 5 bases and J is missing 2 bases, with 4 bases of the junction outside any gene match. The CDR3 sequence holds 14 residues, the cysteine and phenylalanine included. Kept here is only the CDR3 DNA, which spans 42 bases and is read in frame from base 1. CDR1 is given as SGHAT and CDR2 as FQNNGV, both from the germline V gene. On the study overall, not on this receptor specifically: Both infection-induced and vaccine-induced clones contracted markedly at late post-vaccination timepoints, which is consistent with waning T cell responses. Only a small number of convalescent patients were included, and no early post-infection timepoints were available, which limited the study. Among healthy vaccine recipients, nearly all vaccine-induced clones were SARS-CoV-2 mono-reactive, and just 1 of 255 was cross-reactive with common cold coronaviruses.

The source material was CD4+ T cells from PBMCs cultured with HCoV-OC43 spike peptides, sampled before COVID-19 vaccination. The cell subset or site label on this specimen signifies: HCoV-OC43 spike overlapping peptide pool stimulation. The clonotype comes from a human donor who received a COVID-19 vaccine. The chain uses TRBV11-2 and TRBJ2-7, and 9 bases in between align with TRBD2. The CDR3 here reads CASSALAGTYEQYF. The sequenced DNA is TGTGCCAGCAGCGCCCTAGCGGGAACCTACGAGCAGTACTTC.